These 32 T cell receptor beta chains originate from one sample sequenced in a study of T-cell reconstitution after alpha-beta-depleted transplantation in children. As it was prepared, the TCRbeta library received unique molecular identifiers. TCRdb processed the PCR reads anew with MiXCR; each CDR3 protein has one entry. The table has about 540,000 distinct CDR3 sequences, approximately 20% seen once. The sample consisted of PBMCs from the stem cell graft donor, taken from the stem cell graft. The receptors derive from a human donor who donated a stem cell graft to a child with acute lymphoblastic leukemia.

This clonotype showed up just a few times. The V and J genes are TRBV3-1 and TRBJ1-4; D gene ambiguous. Between the trimmed V and J ends, which lost 1 base and 8 bases, there was a span of 11 bases. This CDR3 region has 14 residues. CDR1 LGHDT and CDR2 YNNKEL come from the germline V gene (reference sequence). The DNA of the CDR3 is TGTGCCAGCAGCCAAGGAAGCCCCGGGGAAAAACTGTTTTTT. Protein: CASSQGSPGEKLFF.

The chain links TRBV29-1 to TRBJ1-1; D remains ambiguous. The CDR3 totals 10 residues. CDR1 is SQVTM, CDR2 ANQGSEA, per germline. Trimming left V 6 bases short and J 3 bases short, with 5 bases between. In nucleotides, the CDR3 is TGCAGCGTAGCGTACACTGAAGCTTTCTTT. Translated, it gives CSVAYTEAFF.

This clonotype was seen ten or more times. The J gene is TRBJ1-3, the V gene TRBV6-6, with D hard to call. The CDR3 consists of 13 residues. Trimming removed 2 bases at V and 0 bases at J, with 2 bases between. In germline, CDR1 is MNHNY, CDR2 SVGAGI (reference sequence). CDR3 sequence reads: CASSYNSGNTIYF. The CDR3 bases are TGTGCCAGCAGTTACAACTCTGGAAACACCATATATTTT.

V usage is TRBV15 and J usage is TRBJ1-5; the D is unclear. V was trimmed by 0 bases and J by 2 bases, leaving 8 bases between them. This CDR3 is built from 15 residues. Looked up from germline, CDR1 is LNHNV and CDR2 is YYDKDF (reference sequence). In DNA, the CDR3 is TGTGCCACCAGCAGAGACAATCCGGGCAATCAGCCCCAGCATTTT. It codes for CATSRDNPGNQPQHF.

This chain uses TRBV6-1 with TRBJ2-2, with D possibly TRBD2 on 5 matching bases. The CDR3 totals 15 residues. Germline V CDR1 and CDR2: MNHNS, SASEGT. Trimming took off 7 bases at V and 0 bases at J, with 12 bases between the two ends. The CDR3: CASTSSGTNTGELFF. CDR3 nucleotides: TGTGCCAGCACCAGCTCGGGGACGAACACCGGGGAGCTGTTTTTT.

CDR3 in DNA: TGCAGTGCTAGAGGGGCTAGCGATTCCTACGAGCAGTACTTC. As protein: CSARGASDSYEQYF. J is TRBJ2-7 and V is TRBV20-1; D is perhaps TRBD2 (6 bases). Trimming removed 1 base from V and 1 base from J, with 11 bases in between. The germline CDR1 and CDR2 sequences are DFQATT and SNEGSKA (reference sequence). CDR3 length: 14 residues.

The chain uses TRBV23-1 and TRBJ1-4; no reliable D call. TRBV23-1 is filed as an ORF, its function uncertain. Trimming pared 0 bases from V and 7 bases from J, leaving 12 bases between. The CDR3 is 15 amino acids. CDR3 in amino acids: CASSQSSRGSEKLFF. DNA of the CDR3: TGCGCCAGCAGTCAATCGTCACGGGGAAGTGAAAAACTGTTTTTT.

The chain carries TRBV7-6 and TRBJ1-4; maybe TRBD1 (6 bases). Germline V gene sequence: CDR1 SGHVS, CDR2 FNYEAQ. This CDR3 contains 16 residues. V was clipped by 1 base and J by 2 bases, with 11 bases between them. CDR3 DNA sequence: TGTGCCAGCAGCTTAGTCTCAGGGGCGACTAATGAAAAACTGTTTTTT. Translating gives CASSLVSGATNEKLFF.

The chain employs TRBV20-1 and TRBJ2-1; 10 nucleotides align to TRBD2. Unmatched junction bases numbered 12, after V lost 3 bases and J lost 4 bases. CDR3 length: 17 residues. Germline V lookup: CDR1 DFQATT, CDR2 SNEGSKA (reference sequence). CDR3 DNA sequence: TGCAGTGCTAGGGCTTTCCTTACTAGCGGGGATTACAATGAGCAGTTCTTC. This encodes CSARAFLTSGDYNEQFF.

The chain couples TRBV20-1 to TRBJ2-1; D not certain. Germline V CDR1 and CDR2: DFQATT, SNEGSKA (reference sequence). V dropped 2 bases and J dropped 0 bases, with 14 bases sitting between them. The CDR3 is 16 residues long. In DNA form, the CDR3 reads TGCAGTGCTAGAAGGAGTCTGACGGGCTCCTACAATGAGCAGTTCTTC. Its translation: CSARRSLTGSYNEQFF.

The genes are TRBV20-1 and TRBJ1-1, with D perhaps TRBD1 (6 bases). V was clipped by 5 bases and J by 3 bases, with 22 bases between them. This CDR3 comprises 16 residues. CDR1 is DFQATT, CDR2 SNEGSKA, per germline (reference sequence). In DNA form, the CDR3 reads TGCAGTGCTGCACCGGGGACATTTCAGCGGTACACTGAAGCTTTCTTT. Protein sequence: CSAAPGTFQRYTEAFF.

This clonotype was picked up a small number of times. This chain links TRBV5-5 with TRBJ1-3, with D unclear. The CDR3 loop spans 17 amino acids. V gave up 4 bases and J gave up 0 bases, with 17 bases separating them. Germline V gene data show CDR1 as SGHKS and CDR2 as YYEKEE (reference sequence). CDR3 residues: CASSRVVPVYSGNTIYF. CDR3 DNA: TGTGCCAGCAGCCGTGTCGTTCCGGTCTACTCTGGAAACACCATATATTTT.

The J gene is TRBJ2-4, the V gene TRBV5-1; 7 positions agree with TRBD2. This CDR3 has 13 amino acids. Germline V gene data show CDR1 as SGHRS and CDR2 as YFSETQ. V lost 1 base, J lost 8 bases, and 3 bases stayed unmatched. The DNA for the CDR3 is TGCGCCAGCAGCTTGATAAGCGGGGACATTCAGTACTTC. This encodes CASSLISGDIQYF.

The chain employs TRBV10-2 and TRBJ2-3; TRBD2 is a possible D gene (6 bases). V was clipped by 4 bases and J by 2 bases, with 13 bases between them. The germline gives CDR1 WSHSY, CDR2 SAAADI. The CDR3 loop spans 15 amino acids. The CDR3, as DNA: TGCGCCAGCAGTGTCGTGGGGGGTCCCACAGATACGCAGTATTTT. Residues: CASSVVGGPTDTQYF.

Only a few counts were recorded for this clonotype. J is TRBJ1-5 and V is TRBV20-1; the D gene is possibly TRBD1 (5 bases). Trimming left V 3 bases short and J 7 bases short, with 13 bases between. Germline CDR1 reads DFQATT; CDR2 reads SNEGSKA (reference sequence). This CDR3 spans 13 amino acids. The CDR3 reads CSARVGEGQPQHF. The CDR3 DNA reads TGCAGTGCTAGGGTGGGGGAAGGCCAGCCCCAGCATTTT.

There are a few counts of this clonotype. V gene TRBV29-1 combines with J gene TRBJ2-1; 7 bases align to TRBD1. V shed 4 bases and J 4 bases; nucleotides not matched to a gene: 7. CDR3 length: 14 residues. The germline V gene has CDR1 SQVTM and CDR2 ANQGSEA. The CDR3 DNA reads TGCAGCGTTGGGATGAGACAGGGATACAATGAGCAGTTCTTC. It encodes CSVGMRQGYNEQFF.

This clonotype showed up just a few times. The J gene is TRBJ2-7, the V gene TRBV7-9; D gene uncertain. Trimming took 4 bases from V and 2 from J, leaving 9 bases between them. The germline V gene encodes CDR1 SEHNR and CDR2 FQNEAQ (reference sequence). CDR3 length: 13 amino acids. The CDR3 here is CASSSSLTYEQYF. CDR3 nucleotide sequence: TGTGCCAGCAGCTCTTCCTTAACCTACGAGCAGTACTTC.

The chain uses TRBV5-1 and TRBJ2-2; D gene uncertain. Between the trimmed V and J ends, which lost 4 bases and 5 bases, there was a span of 9 bases. Germline values: CDR1 SGHRS, CDR2 YFSETQ. The CDR3 consists of 13 residues. CDR3 residues: CASSPDHTGELFF. The CDR3 coding sequence is TGCGCCAGCAGCCCGGACCATACCGGGGAGCTGTTTTTT. The full variable domain, its missing parts supplied by reference TRBV5-1 and TRBJ2-2, is KAGVTQTPRYLIKTRGQQVTLSCSPISGHRSVSWYQQTPGQGLQFLFEYFSETQRNKGNFPGRFSGRQFSNSRSEMNVSTLELGDSALYLCASSPDHTGELFFGEGSRLTVL.

The rearrangement uses TRBV5-1 and TRBJ2-7; 8 bases match TRBD1. The J segment lost 0 bases and the V segment lost 0 bases, leaving 5 bases of the junction unmatched. The germline V gene encodes CDR1 SGHRS and CDR2 YFSETQ. The CDR3 spans 16 residues. CDR3 amino acids: CASSLVDRGGSYEQYF. The CDR3 DNA reads TGCGCCAGCAGCTTGGTTGACAGGGGTGGCTCCTACGAGCAGTACTTC.

This sequence joins TRBV7-9 and TRBJ1-2; D call uncertain. The CDR3 runs 14 residues. V lost 2 bases, J lost 4 bases, and 11 bases lay in between. The germline V gene has CDR1 SEHNR and CDR2 FQNEAQ (reference sequence). CDR3 region: CASSLNPSTYGYTF. The CDR3, as DNA: TGTGCCAGCAGCTTAAACCCTTCGACCTATGGCTACACCTTC.

The chain recombines TRBV19 with TRBJ1-1; D perhaps matches TRBD1 (6 bases). The CDR3 is 12 amino acids. Deletions cut 10 bases from V and 6 bases from J, with 15 bases between. Germline CDR1 reads LNHDA; CDR2 reads SQIVND (reference sequence). CDR3: CATTQGFSEAFF. CDR3 in DNA: TGTGCCACCACGCAGGGGTTCTCTGAAGCTTTCTTT.

This clonotype was detected a few times. The chain combines TRBV10-3 with TRBJ2-7, with TRBD2 matching 9 bases. V lost 0 bases to trimming and J lost 4 bases; unmatched junction nucleotides: 10. CDR3 length equals 17 residues. Germline-derived CDR1 and CDR2 are ENHRY and SYGVKD. CDR3 protein: CAISESSSGTSPYEQYF. CDR3 nucleotide sequence: TGTGCCATCAGTGAGTCCTCCTCCGGGACTAGCCCTTACGAGCAGTACTTC.

A few counts support this clonotype. V is TRBV27 and J is TRBJ2-7; D is unresolved. The V end was cut by 0 bases, the J end by 4 bases, with 7 bases between. Germline-derived CDR1 and CDR2 are MNHEY and SMNVEV (reference sequence). This CDR3 is 13 amino acids long. The CDR3, as DNA: TGTGCCAGCAGTTTATCGGTAGTTTACGAGCAGTACTTC. It translates to CASSLSVVYEQYF.

This clonotype was seen repeatedly, ten times or more. V is TRBV10-3 and J is TRBJ2-5, with 8 bases that match TRBD2. The CDR3 extends over 16 amino acids. Germline CDR1 ENHRY, CDR2 SYGVKD. Losses at the gene ends were 6 bases for V and 2 bases for J; bases not matched to a gene: 11. The CDR3 sequence is CAISSTSGSIQETQYF. The CDR3 nucleotides are TGTGCCATCAGCTCCACTAGCGGTAGTATACAAGAGACCCAGTACTTC.

The V gene is TRBV20-1, the J gene TRBJ2-3, with D maybe TRBD1 (6 bases). Per the germline V gene, CDR1 is DFQATT and CDR2 is SNEGSKA (reference sequence). CDR3 length: 15 residues. V was pared by 1 base and J by 0 bases, with 11 bases between. CDR3 loop: CSARVVRGSTDTQYF. In nucleotides, the CDR3 is TGCAGTGCTAGAGTCGTGAGGGGGAGCACAGATACGCAGTATTTT.

This clonotype has more than one count but fewer than ten. The chain is built from TRBV20-1 and TRBJ2-7, with D possibly called TRBD1 or TRBD2 (5 bases each). The CDR3 has 17 amino acids. V lost 0 bases and J lost 2, with 20 bases in between. Germline V CDR1 and CDR2: DFQATT, SNEGSKA (reference sequence). The CDR3 region is CSARDFSFTGPTYEQYF. The CDR3 DNA is TGCAGTGCTAGAGATTTTAGTTTTACGGGACCCACCTACGAGCAGTACTTC.

In its sample, this clonotype was seen a few times. The V gene is TRBV12-3 or TRBV12-4, the J gene TRBJ2-7; a weak D match, TRBD1 (5 bases). The CDR3 totals 14 residues. V was shortened by 5 bases and J by 5 bases, with 16 bases between the two germline ends. DNA for the CDR3: TGTGCCAGCAGTCCGACAGACAGAAGCCACGAGCAGTACTTC. It yields the protein CASSPTDRSHEQYF.

The sample holds a few counts of this clonotype. V usage is TRBV5-1 and J usage is TRBJ2-2; weak D call: TRBD1 (7 bases). This CDR3 is built from 16 residues. The V end lost 4 bases, the J end lost 2 bases, and 15 bases lay between the germline ends. The germline CDR1 and CDR2 sequences are SGHRS and YFSETQ. CDR3 in DNA: TGCGCCAGCAGCCTGGGAGGAGGGGGCAACACCGGGGAGCTGTTTTTT. As protein: CASSLGGGGNTGELFF. Based on the CDR3 plus reference TRBV5-1 and TRBJ2-2, the full variable domain is KAGVTQTPRYLIKTRGQQVTLSCSPISGHRSVSWYQQTPGQGLQFLFEYFSETQRNKGNFPGRFSGRQFSNSRSEMNVSTLELGDSALYLCASSLGGGGNTGELFFGEGSRLTVL.

This clonotype turned up a few times. The gene calls are TRBV19 and TRBJ2-1; no firm D call. Germline CDR1 and CDR2: LNHDA and SQIVND (reference sequence). The CDR3 has 14 amino acids. The V and J ends lost 10 bases and 2 bases respectively, with 15 bases between them. The CDR3 sequence: CATKPDGPYNEQFF. The CDR3, as DNA: TGTGCCACTAAACCGGACGGGCCCTACAATGAGCAGTTCTTC.

This clonotype was seen a few times. The chain links TRBV30 to TRBJ2-2; 9 nucleotides agree with TRBD2. CDR1 GTSNPN and CDR2 SVGIG come from the germline V gene (reference sequence). V trimming: 2 bases; J trimming: 5 bases; junction bases outside the gene matches: 6. The length of the CDR3 is 15 residues. CDR3 protein: CAWSPLAGETGELFF. The CDR3 nucleotides are TGTGCCTGGAGTCCTTTAGCGGGAGAGACCGGGGAGCTGTTTTTT.

This clonotype showed up just a few times. The V and J genes are TRBV5-1 and TRBJ2-5; 16 nucleotides match TRBD2. Germline CDR1 and CDR2: SGHRS and YFSETQ. Trimming cost V 5 bases and J 5 bases; bases outside gene matches: 3. This CDR3 is 15 amino acids long. Written as DNA, the CDR3 is TGCGCCAGCAGACCGGGACTAGCGGGAGGGGAGACCCAGTACTTC. It yields the protein CASRPGLAGGETQYF.

In its sample, this clonotype was seen a few times. The chain employs TRBV28 and TRBJ1-3, with D perhaps TRBD1 (5 bases). The CDR3 runs 15 residues. Between the trimmed V and J ends, which lost 3 bases and 2 bases, there was a span of 11 bases. CDR1 MDHEN and CDR2 SYDVKM come from the germline V gene. The CDR3 bases are TGTGCCAGCAGTTTCCCCCCAGGGACTGGAAACACCATATATTTT. It yields the protein CASSFPPGTGNTIYF. Supplemented by reference TRBV28 and TRBJ1-3, the full variable domain reads DVKVTQSSRYLVKRTGEKVFLECVQDMDHENMFWYRQDPGLGLRLIYFSYDVKMKEKGDIPEGYSVSREKKERFSLILESASTNQTSMYLCASSFPPGTGNTIYFGEGSWLTVV.